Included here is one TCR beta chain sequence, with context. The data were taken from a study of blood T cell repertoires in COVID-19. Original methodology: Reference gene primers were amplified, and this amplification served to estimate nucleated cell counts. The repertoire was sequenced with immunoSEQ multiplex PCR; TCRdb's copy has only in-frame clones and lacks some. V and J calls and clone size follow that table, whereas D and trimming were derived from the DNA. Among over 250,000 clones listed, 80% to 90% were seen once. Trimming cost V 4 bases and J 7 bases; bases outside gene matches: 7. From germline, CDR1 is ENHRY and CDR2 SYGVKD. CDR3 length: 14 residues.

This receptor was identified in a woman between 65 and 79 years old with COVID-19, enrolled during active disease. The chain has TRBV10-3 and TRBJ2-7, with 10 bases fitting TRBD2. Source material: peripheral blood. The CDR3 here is CAISGLAGVWEQYF. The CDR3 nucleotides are TGTGCCATCAGTGGTCTAGCGGGAGTGTGGGAGCAGTACTTC.